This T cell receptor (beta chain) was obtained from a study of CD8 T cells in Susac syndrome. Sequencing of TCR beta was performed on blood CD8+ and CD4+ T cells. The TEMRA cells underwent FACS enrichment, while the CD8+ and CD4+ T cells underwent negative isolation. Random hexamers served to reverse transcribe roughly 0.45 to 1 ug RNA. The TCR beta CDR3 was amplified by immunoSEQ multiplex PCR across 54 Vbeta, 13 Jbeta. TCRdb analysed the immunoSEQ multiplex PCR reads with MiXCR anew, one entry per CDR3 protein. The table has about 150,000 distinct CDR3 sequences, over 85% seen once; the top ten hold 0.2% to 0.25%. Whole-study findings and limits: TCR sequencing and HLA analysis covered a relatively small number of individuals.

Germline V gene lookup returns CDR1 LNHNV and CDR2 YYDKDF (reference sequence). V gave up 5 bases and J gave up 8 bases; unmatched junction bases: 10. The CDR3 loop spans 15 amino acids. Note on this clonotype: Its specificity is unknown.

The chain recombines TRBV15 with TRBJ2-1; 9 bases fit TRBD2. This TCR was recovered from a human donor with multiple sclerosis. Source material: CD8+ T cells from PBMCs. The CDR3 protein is CATSVSGGIGDEQFF. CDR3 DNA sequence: TGTGCCACCAGCGTTAGCGGGGGTATTGGGGATGAGCAGTTCTTC.